This TCR beta chain was found in a study of T cell changes during pregnancy in multiple sclerosis (dated by TCRdb to about 2019). Context from the whole study: The study examined how the T cell repertoire changed over the course of pregnancy in women with multiple sclerosis.

Library preparation was by the immunoSEQ multiplex PCR assay. This immuneACCESS table, as held by TCRdb, lists in-frame sequences with V and J called but not all clones. Of the missing ones, under half trace to an unresolved V gene in checked studies; the others have no known cause. The table for this sample lists 50,000 or so clones; over 90% of them were counted only once. The ten top clones hold 0.2% to 0.3% of the sample. Inclusive of the bounding cysteine and phenylalanine, the CDR3 is 15 residues long. Just the 45-base CDR3 DNA is kept, in frame starting at base 1. Reading the germline V gene gives CDR1 MNHNS and CDR2 SASEGT. V is clipped by 8 bases and J by 4 bases, and the sequence between their germline boundaries is 18 bases long. Concerning this clone: There is no known antigen for this receptor. No base quality values were provided; no much bigger clone lies one nucleotide off.

This sequence was found in a female donor with multiple sclerosis, enrolled in a pregnancy study. The material was CD4+ T cells from peripheral blood mononuclear cells, obtained in the second trimester of pregnancy. This receptor chain uses TRBV6-1 and TRBJ1-3, with TRBD1 as a weak D call on 6 bases. The CDR3 reads as follows: CASGPKGGTGNTIYF. The nucleotide sequence is TGTGCCAGCGGTCCGAAGGGGGGGACAGGAAACACCATATATTTT.